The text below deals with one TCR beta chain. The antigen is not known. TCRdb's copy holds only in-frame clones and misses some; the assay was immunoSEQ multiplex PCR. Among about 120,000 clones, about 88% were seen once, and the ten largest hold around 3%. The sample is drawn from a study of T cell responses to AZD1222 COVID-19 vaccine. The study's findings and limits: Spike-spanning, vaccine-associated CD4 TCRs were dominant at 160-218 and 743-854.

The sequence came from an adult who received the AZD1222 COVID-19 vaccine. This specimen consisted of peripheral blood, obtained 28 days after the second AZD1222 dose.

CDR3 loop: CASKDRVRNTEAFF. The CDR3 DNA reads as TGTGCCAGCAAGGACAGGGTCAGGAACACTGAAGCTTTCTTT. V is TRBV27 and J is TRBJ1-1; 8 bases fit TRBD1. This CDR3 has 14 residues. The germline gives CDR1 MNHEY, CDR2 SMNVEV (reference sequence). With 7 bases clipped from V and 1 base from J, the junction kept 5 bases outside the gene matches.